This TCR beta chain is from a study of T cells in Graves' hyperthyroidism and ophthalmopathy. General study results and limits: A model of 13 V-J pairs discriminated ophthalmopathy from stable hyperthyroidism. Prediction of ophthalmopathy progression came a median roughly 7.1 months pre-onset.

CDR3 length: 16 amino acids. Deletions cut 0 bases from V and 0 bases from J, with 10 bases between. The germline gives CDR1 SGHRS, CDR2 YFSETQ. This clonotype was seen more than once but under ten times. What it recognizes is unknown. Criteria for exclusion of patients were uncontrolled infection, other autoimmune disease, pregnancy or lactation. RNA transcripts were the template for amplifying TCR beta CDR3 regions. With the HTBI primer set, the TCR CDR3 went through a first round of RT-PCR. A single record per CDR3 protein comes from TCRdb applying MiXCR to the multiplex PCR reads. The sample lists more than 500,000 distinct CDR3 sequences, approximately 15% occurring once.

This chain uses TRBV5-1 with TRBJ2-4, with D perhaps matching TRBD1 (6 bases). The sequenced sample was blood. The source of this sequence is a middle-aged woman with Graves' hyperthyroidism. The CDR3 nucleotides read TGCGCCAGCAGCTTGGATGGGGGCTTAGCCAAAAACATTCAGTACTTC. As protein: CASSLDGGLAKNIQYF.